This entry features one TCR beta chain sequence. Germline V gives CDR1 SEHNR, CDR2 FQNEAQ (reference sequence). With 4 bases removed from V and 3 bases from J, the gap between germline ends came to 19 bases. The CDR3 sequence is 17 residues long. The source of the sample is a study of blood T cell repertoires in COVID-19. In the authors' methods: Estimated nucleated cell counts came from reference gene primer amplification. Assay: immunoSEQ multiplex PCR; the TCRdb copy retains only in-frame clones and omits some. The V and J calls and the clone size are those of that table, but D and trimming were determined from the DNA. Seen here are some 71,000 clones, approximately 90% observed once, and the top ten hold roughly 2%.

Sequencing input: peripheral blood. The V and J genes are TRBV7-9 and TRBJ2-1; D perhaps matches TRBD2 (6 bases). This receptor was taken from a man aged 25-45 years with acute or convalescent COVID-19. The CDR3 DNA sequence: TGTGCCAGCAGCTCAGGGACTTTTCTGGCCCTCTACAATGAGCAGTTCTTC. Translated: CASSSGTFLALYNEQFF. Drawing the rest from reference TRBV7-9 and TRBJ2-1, the complete variable domain is DTGVSQNPRHKITKRGQNVTFRCDPISEHNRLYWYRQTLGQGPEFLTYFQNEAQLEKSRLLSDRFSAERPKGSFSTLEIQRTEQGDSAMYLCASSSGTFLALYNEQFFGPGTRLTVL.